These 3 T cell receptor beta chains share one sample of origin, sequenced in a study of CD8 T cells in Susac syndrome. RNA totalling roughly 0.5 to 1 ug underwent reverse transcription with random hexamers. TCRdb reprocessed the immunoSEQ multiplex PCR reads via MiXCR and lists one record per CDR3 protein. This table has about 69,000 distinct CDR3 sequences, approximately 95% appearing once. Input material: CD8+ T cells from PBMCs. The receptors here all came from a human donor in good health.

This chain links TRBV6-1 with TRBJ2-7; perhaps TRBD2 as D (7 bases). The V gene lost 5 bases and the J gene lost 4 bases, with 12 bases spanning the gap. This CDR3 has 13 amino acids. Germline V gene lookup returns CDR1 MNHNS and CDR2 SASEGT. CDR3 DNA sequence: TGTGCCAGCAGTCCGGGGGGCCTTTACGAGCAGTACTTC. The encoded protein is CASSPGGLYEQYF.

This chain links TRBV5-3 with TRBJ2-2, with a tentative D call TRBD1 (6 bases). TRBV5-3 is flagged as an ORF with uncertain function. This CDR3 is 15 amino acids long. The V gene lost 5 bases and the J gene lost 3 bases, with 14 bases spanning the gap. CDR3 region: CARRRDTGYTGELFF. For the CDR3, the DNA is TGTGCCAGAAGACGGGACACAGGATACACCGGGGAGCTGTTTTTT.

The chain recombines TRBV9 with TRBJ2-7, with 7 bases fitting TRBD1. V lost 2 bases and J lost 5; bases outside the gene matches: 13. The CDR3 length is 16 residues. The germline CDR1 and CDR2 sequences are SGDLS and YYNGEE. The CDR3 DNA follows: TGTGCCAGCAGCGTCTCATCCGGGACAGCCGGCGACGAGCAGTACTTC. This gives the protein CASSVSSGTAGDEQYF.